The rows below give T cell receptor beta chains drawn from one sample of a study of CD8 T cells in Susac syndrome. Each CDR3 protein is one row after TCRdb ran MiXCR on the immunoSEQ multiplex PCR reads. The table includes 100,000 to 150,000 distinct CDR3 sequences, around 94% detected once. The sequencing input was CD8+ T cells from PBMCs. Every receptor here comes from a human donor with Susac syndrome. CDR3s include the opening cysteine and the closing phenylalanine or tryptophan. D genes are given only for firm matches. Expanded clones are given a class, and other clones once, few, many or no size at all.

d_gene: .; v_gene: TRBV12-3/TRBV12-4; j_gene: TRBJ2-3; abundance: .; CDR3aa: CASSLFVAGPGADTQYF; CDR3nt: TGTGCCAGCAGTTTATTTGTTGCTGGACCCGGGGCAGATACGCAGTATTTT
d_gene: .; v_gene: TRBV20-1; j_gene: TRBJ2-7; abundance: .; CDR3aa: CSASAASYEQYF; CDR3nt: TGCAGTGCTAGTGCCGCTTCCTACGAGCAGTACTTC
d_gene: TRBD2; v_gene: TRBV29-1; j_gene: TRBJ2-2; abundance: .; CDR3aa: CSVWTSGGPNTGELFF; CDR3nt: TGCAGCGTTTGGACTAGCGGGGGGCCGAACACCGGGGAGCTGTTTTTT
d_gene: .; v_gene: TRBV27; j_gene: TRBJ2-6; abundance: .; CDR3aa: CASSLSWGGANVLTF; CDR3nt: TGTGCCAGCAGTTTGTCCTGGGGTGGGGCCAACGTCCTGACTTTC
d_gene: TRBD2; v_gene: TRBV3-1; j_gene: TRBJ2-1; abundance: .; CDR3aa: CASSRLAGGYVDEQFF; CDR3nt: TGTGCCAGCAGCCGACTAGCGGGAGGGTATGTTGATGAGCAGTTCTTC
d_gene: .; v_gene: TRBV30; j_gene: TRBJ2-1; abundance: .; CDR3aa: CACQGFRYNEQFF; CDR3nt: TGTGCCTGTCAGGGTTTTAGGTACAATGAGCAGTTCTTC
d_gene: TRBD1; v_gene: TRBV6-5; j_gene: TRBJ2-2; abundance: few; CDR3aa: CASSSTGENTGELFF; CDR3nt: TGTGCCAGCAGTTCGACAGGGGAGAACACCGGGGAGCTGTTTTTT
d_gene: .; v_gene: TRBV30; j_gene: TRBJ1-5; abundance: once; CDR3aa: CAWSERGGAIQPQHF; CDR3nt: TGTGCCTGGAGTGAGAGGGGGGGGGCCATTCAGCCCCAGCATTTT
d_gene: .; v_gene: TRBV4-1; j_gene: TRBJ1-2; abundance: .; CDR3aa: CASSQEGRPNYGYTF; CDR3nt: TGCGCCAGCAGCCAAGAGGGCAGACCGAACTATGGCTACACCTTC
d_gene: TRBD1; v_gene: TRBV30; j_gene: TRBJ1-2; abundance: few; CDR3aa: CAWTGGNYGYTF; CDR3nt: TGTGCCTGGACAGGGGGGAACTATGGCTACACCTTC
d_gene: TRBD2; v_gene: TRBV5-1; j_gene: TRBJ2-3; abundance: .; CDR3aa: CASSPLLAGVQDTQYF; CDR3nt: TGCGCCAGCAGTCCCCTACTAGCGGGAGTGCAAGATACGCAGTATTTT
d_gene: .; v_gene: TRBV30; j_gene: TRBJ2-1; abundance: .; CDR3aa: CACGDESSYNEQFF; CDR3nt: TGTGCCTGCGGGGATGAGTCTTCCTACAATGAGCAGTTCTTC
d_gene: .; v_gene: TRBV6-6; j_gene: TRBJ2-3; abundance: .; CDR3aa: CASSYSMGDTDTQYF; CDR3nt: TGTGCCAGCAGTTACTCAATGGGGGACACAGATACGCAGTATTTT